The clone carrying this T cell receptor (beta chain) has a handful of counts. The sample comes from a study of blood T cell repertoires in COVID-19. At the level of the study: From the United States, Italy and Spain came samples of acute and convalescent COVID-19.

Per the original data handling: Amplification of reference gene primers was used by the study to estimate nucleated cell counts. Sequencing used immunoSEQ multiplex PCR; TCRdb keeps in-frame clones, though not all of them. D and trimming were read from the DNA, whereas the V and J calls and clone size are those reported in that table. The table has roughly 140,000 clones, 70% to 90% seen once. There are 17 residues in the CDR3. Germline V gene sequence: CDR1 LNHDA, CDR2 SQIVND (reference sequence). With V trimmed by 5 bases and J by 6 bases, 12 bases remained unmatched. The sequenced sample was peripheral blood. The sequence derives from a man aged 45-60 years with acute or convalescent COVID-19. The chain uses TRBV19 and TRBJ1-5, with 11 bases that match TRBD1. This CDR3 is CASSPQGDRGFGQPQHF. CDR3 nucleotide sequence: TGTGCCAGTAGTCCCCAGGGGGACAGGGGGTTCGGTCAGCCCCAGCATTTT. Using reference TRBV19 and TRBJ1-5 for the parts outside the CDR3, the full variable domain is DGGITQSPKYLFRKEGQNVTLSCEQNLNHDAMYWYRQDPGQGLRLIYYSQIVNDFQKGDIAEGYSVSREKKESFPLTVTSAQKNPTAFYLCASSPQGDRGFGQPQHFGDGTRLSIL.